This TCR beta chain originates from a study of CD8+CD57+ T cells in acquired aplastic anemia. For the study at large: Sorted CD4+ and CD8+ cell DNA averaged about 3.5 ug. General study findings and limits: The number of CD8+ CDR3 sequences shared by patients and controls was approximately 28.

V shed 6 bases and J shed 10 bases, with 13 bases lying between them. Germline assignment: CDR1 LGHDT and CDR2 YNNKEL (reference sequence). The CDR3 spans 13 residues. According to the study, genomic DNA was the template for TCR beta VDJ and CDR3 profiling. MiXCR was run by TCRdb on the reads, yielding one entry per CDR3 protein. This sample carries about 190,000 distinct CDR3 sequences, less than 60% of them seen once, and the ten largest clones take over 7.5%. Patients selected for sequencing had displayed CD8+CD57+ cell expansion by flow cytometry. Untreated patients provided the blood samples, with no therapy given before sampling. Note on this clonotype: What it recognizes is unknown.

The material sequenced was sorted CD4+, CD8+, or CD8+CD57+ T cells (not recorded which) from PBMCs. The clonotype was recovered from a human donor with aplastic anemia. The gene calls are TRBV3-1 and TRBJ1-6, with D hard to call. CDR3 bases: TGTGCCAGCAGTTCCGGCCGTGGGTCACCCCTCCACTTT. Protein: CASSSGRGSPLHF.